This record covers a single TCR beta chain. Germline V lookup: CDR1 MNHEY, CDR2 SVGEGT. This CDR3 is built from 15 residues. Trimming stripped 0 bases from V and 2 bases from J, with 8 bases between. These data originate in a study of blood T cell repertoires in COVID-19. Study overall: From the United States, Italy and Spain came samples of acute and convalescent COVID-19. Nucleic acid was either cDNA or gDNA, and it came from T cells, B-cell-depleted T cells, or PBMCs.

Methods used by the authors: The authors estimated nucleated cell counts from reference gene primer amplification. Repertoires were generated with immunoSEQ multiplex PCR, while TCRdb's copy carries only in-frame clones and drops some. That table gives V, J and clone size, and the DNA gave D and trimming. The sample contains around 46,000 clones, roughly 86% of which appear only once. The sequencing input was peripheral blood. The rearrangement uses TRBV6-2 or TRBV6-3 and TRBJ1-5; D is ambiguous. This TCR came from a man aged 60 to 69 with active or convalescent COVID-19. The CDR3 loop reads CASSYSTKGNQPQHF. The CDR3, as DNA: TGTGCCAGCAGTTACTCAACTAAGGGCAATCAGCCCCAGCATTTT.